The entry below gives a single T cell receptor (beta chain) sequence along with its context. Its specificity is not known. This CDR3 is built from 15 residues. Starting material for each TCR library was roughly 3,300 ng of total RNA. A template switching step added UMIs, each with a 6-nucleotide sample barcode. TCRdb re-called the 5' RACE reads; one entry per CDR3 protein, DNA not given. Its listing shows a few hundred thousand distinct CDR3 sequences. This entry comes from a study of monozygotic twins with inflammatory bowel disease. Study-level findings and limits: Backing was not found for a single strong signal or clonotype associated with IBD.

Material for sequencing was blood. The chain has TRBV12-3 or TRBV12-4 and TRBJ2-1. This TCR derives from a human donor with ulcerative colitis or Crohn's disease, or a healthy co-twin of an affected twin (not recorded which). CDR3 amino acids: CASSPSQKSYNEQFF.